Listed below are T cell receptor beta chains from one sample, sequenced in a study of CD8+CD57+ T cells in acquired aplastic anemia. TCRdb analysed the reads with MiXCR anew, one entry per CDR3 protein. The data contain some 92,000 distinct CDR3 sequences, 55% to 75% of them singletons. Input material: sorted CD4+, CD8+, or CD8+CD57+ T cells (not recorded which) from PBMCs. These receptor sequences come from a human donor with aplastic anemia. Both conserved end residues are trimmed from each CDR3. The D gene is left open where the match is weak.

V	length	D	J	CDR3
TRBV7-7	13	-	-	ASSLGGGFSYEQY
TRBV25-1	13	TRBD1	TRBJ2-5	ASSSPRTGKETQY
TRBV25-1	11	TRBD1	TRBJ1-1	ASKPYRGTEAF
TRBV5-1	13	-	TRBJ1-3	ASSVPLSSGNTIY
TRBV7-3	14	-	TRBJ2-1	ASSKTGQRSYNEQF
TRBV6-4	13	-	TRBJ2-6	ASSGDGSGANVLT
TRBV15	14	TRBD2	TRBJ2-3	ATSRGLAGLEDTQY
TRBV2	13	TRBD1	TRBJ2-5	ASSEGGQGEETQY
TRBV19	13	-	TRBJ1-5	ASSIRDHSNQPQH
TRBV6-1	12	TRBD1	TRBJ1-2	ASSTPQGLDGYT
TRBV7-2	13	TRBD2	TRBJ2-1	ASSSSASGSYEQF
TRBV10-1	13	-	TRBJ2-3	ASSENSSPGDTQY
TRBV29-1	11	-	TRBJ2-7	SVSGQTTYEQY
TRBV7-2	10	-	TRBJ2-5	ASSLTQETQY
TRBV19	16	TRBD2	TRBJ2-1	ASSPGTSGRGLDNEQF
TRBV10-3	10	TRBD2	TRBJ2-7	ASGLAGAEQY
TRBV29-1	10	-	TRBJ2-1	SVREPYNEQF
TRBV9	13	-	TRBJ2-3	ASSVAAAELDTQY
TRBV20-1	14	TRBD1	TRBJ1-3	SARVPTGGDGNTIY
TRBV10-3	13	-	TRBJ2-2	AISEQAGITGELF
TRBV20-1	12	TRBD1	TRBJ2-1	SAKTGGDYNEQF
TRBV15	11	-	TRBJ1-5	ATSRPLFRPQH
TRBV20-1	12	-	TRBJ2-5	SARYRTSQETQY
TRBV7-6	9	-	TRBJ2-5	ASSAEETQY
TRBV5-4	10	-	TRBJ1-5	AYRRREQPQH
TRBV20-1	11	-	TRBJ1-2	SARTDLNYGYT
TRBV15	13	-	TRBJ1-4	ATSRDGGFNEKLF
TRBV2	11	-	TRBJ1-1	ASSNHRNTEAF
TRBV7-6	10	-	TRBJ2-3	ASSLPADTQY
TRBV25-1	14	TRBD2	TRBJ2-7	ASSPGLAGDSYEQY
TRBV2	12	-	TRBJ2-3	ASSDSRHTDTQY
TRBV7-8	9	-	TRBJ2-1	ASSLGGEQF
TRBV27	13	TRBD1	TRBJ2-1	ASSFGQGSYNEQF
TRBV24-1	11	-	TRBJ2-3	ASRGALTDTQY
TRBV5-4	12	-	TRBJ2-5	ASRPRQAQETQY
TRBV15	11	-	TRBJ2-7	ATSRDAVYEQY
TRBV10-3	9	-	TRBJ1-2	AISVGGGYT
TRBV19	11	-	TRBJ2-7	ASSIQGSYEQY
TRBV2	13	-	TRBJ2-1	ASRNRLSSYNEQF
TRBV20-1	13	-	TRBJ2-3	SARRAQARTDTQY
TRBV6-5	11	-	TRBJ2-1	ASSYVQGNEQF
TRBV10-3	11	TRBD2	TRBJ2-7	AISESGGNEQY
TRBV10-3	11	-	TRBJ2-7	AIMQGRRDEQY
TRBV2	13	TRBD2	TRBJ2-3	ASSDTSGSADTQY
TRBV15	11	-	TRBJ1-1	ATSRRENTEAF
TRBV10-3	13	TRBD1	TRBJ1-5	AISAQGGLNQPQH
TRBV7-2	11	-	TRBJ1-6	ASSFDGDSPLH
TRBV12-3/TRBV12-4	12	-	TRBJ1-4	ASSSQMTNEKLF
TRBV20-1	10	-	TRBJ1-1	SASTGKAEAF
TRBV19	11	-	TRBJ1-2	ASSPRGGYGYT
TRBV19	11	-	TRBJ2-1	ASTSDVYNEQF
TRBV5-6	12	-	TRBJ2-7	ASSLDPGSYEQY
TRBV15	13	-	TRBJ1-3	ATSSSPASGNTIY
TRBV10-3	13	TRBD1	TRBJ1-2	ASRGTGTSNYGYT
TRBV20-1	10	-	TRBJ2-7	SASKQSYEQY
TRBV7-9	12	-	TRBJ2-7	ASSPHAGRDEQY
TRBV10-1	11	-	TRBJ2-7	ASSEANLGEQY
TRBV25-1	15	-	TRBJ1-2	ASSAYAGIGRQYGYT
TRBV20-1	12	TRBD1	TRBJ2-7	SARVGDSSYEQY